Below are 31 T cell receptor beta chains sequenced from a single sample in a study of Graves' ophthalmopathy and Graves' hyperthyroidism. TCR beta CDR3 regions were amplified from RNA transcripts. HTBI primers were used in a first-round RT-PCR, which preceded a second-round multiplex PCR. MiXCR, run by TCRdb on the multiplex PCR reads, gives a single entry per CDR3 protein. The data show about 500,000 distinct CDR3 sequences, with roughly 40% seen just once and 3.5% to 4.5% held by the top ten. Sequenced sample: peripheral blood or thyroid tissue (not recorded which). These receptors were taken from an adult man with Graves' hyperthyroidism.

This clonotype was seen at least ten times. The rearrangement joins TRBV2 to TRBJ2-7, with 12 bases lining up with TRBD2. There are 14 residues in the CDR3. V lost 6 bases, J lost 0 bases, and 0 bases stayed unmatched. Germline V gives CDR1 SNHLY, CDR2 FYNNEI. In DNA form, the CDR3 reads TGTGCCAGCAGGACTAGCGGGGGCTCCTACGAGCAGTACTTC. Protein: CASRTSGGSYEQYF.

This clonotype was counted many times. CDR3 amino acids: CASSLILGKETQYF. The CDR3 region has the DNA TGTGCCAGCAGCTTGATATTGGGGAAAGAGACCCAGTACTTC. The chain is built from TRBV7-2 and TRBJ2-5; no definite D call. CDR3 length equals 14 residues. Germline lookup yields CDR1 SGHTA and CDR2 FQGNSA. Trimming shortened V by 3 bases and J by 3 bases, and 11 bases separated the two germline ends.

Remarks on this clonotype: The junction departs from germline at one end; a sequencing error may be responsible. V and J are TRBV7-3 and TRBJ2-2, with D unresolved. Germline lookup yields CDR1 SGHTA and CDR2 FQGTGA. The CDR3 is 12 residues long. The CDR3 DNA reads TGTGCCGGCAGCTTCGGCACCGGGGAGCTGTTTTTT. Protein: CAGSFGTGELFF.

This clonotype has at least ten counts. This sequence joins TRBV28 and TRBJ1-2; perhaps TRBD1 as D (6 bases). Germline CDR1 and CDR2: MDHEN and SYDVKM. The CDR3 extends over 14 amino acids. V was clipped by 8 bases and J by 5 bases, with 18 bases between them. CDR3 DNA: TGTGCCAGCCTAAGCCGGGACATTCTTTATGGCTACACCTTC. The encoded protein is CASLSRDILYGYTF.

Concerning this clonotype: A read error may explain this, as a much larger clone is one base away. The chain employs TRBV7-9 and TRBJ1-6; no clear D. CDR3 length: 14 residues. Trimming left V 8 bases short and J 6 bases short, with 14 bases between. Germline assignment: CDR1 SEHNR and CDR2 FQNEAQ (reference sequence). This CDR3 reads CASGYTELNSPLHF. CDR3 coding DNA: TGTGCCAGCGGCTATACAGAGCTTAATTCACCCCTCCACTTT.

About this clonotype: Compared with germline, one end of the junction differs, possibly owing to a read error. The chain links TRBV6-2 or TRBV6-3 to TRBJ1-1, with TRBD1 matching over 9 bases. Germline V CDR1 and CDR2: MNHEY, SVGEGT. CDR3 size: 15 residues. CDR3 residues: CASSPTGGLNTEASF. The CDR3 DNA reads as TGTGCCAGCAGTCCTACAGGGGGCCTGAACACTGAAGCTTCCTTT.

Note on this clonotype: At one of its ends the junction is not consistent with the germline gene, which may arise from a read error. J is TRBJ2-2 and V is TRBV19; possible D gene TRBD1, 6 bases. This CDR3 is built from 18 residues. CDR1 LNHDA and CDR2 SQIVND come from the germline V gene (reference sequence). The CDR3 sequence is CASTDTVGTTKNTGELLF. Here the CDR3 DNA reads TGTGCCAGTACCGACACGGTCGGGACAACGAAGAACACCGGGGAGCTGCTTTTT.

In this sample, this clonotype turned up many times. This chain uses TRBV11-1 with TRBJ2-2, with D maybe TRBD1 (5 bases). V was pared by 5 bases and J by 0 bases, with 10 bases between. The CDR3 spans 15 residues. Germline assignment: CDR1 SGHAT and CDR2 FQDESV (reference sequence). This CDR3 is CASSTGGTNTGELFF. DNA for the CDR3: TGTGCCAGCAGCACAGGTGGGACGAACACCGGGGAGCTGTTTTTT.

This clonotype showed up many times. This may arise from a read error, as a much more abundant clone is one base away. The chain carries TRBV7-9 and TRBJ1-2; the D gene is possibly TRBD1 (6 bases). The CDR3 runs to 13 residues. CDR1 is SEHNR and CDR2 is FQNEAQ in the germline V gene (reference sequence). V was cut by 0 bases and J by 6 bases, with 8 bases left in between. Written as DNA, the CDR3 is TGTGCCAGCAGCTTAGCGGCAGGGGATGGCTACACCTTC. It yields the protein CASSLAAGDGYTF.

This clonotype was observed at least ten times. V is TRBV7-9 and J is TRBJ1-4; 8 bases are a match to TRBD1. This CDR3 spans 15 amino acids. The germline gives CDR1 SEHNR, CDR2 FQNEAQ (reference sequence). Losses at the gene ends were 4 bases for V and 7 bases for J; bases not matched to a gene: 8. In DNA, the CDR3 is TGTGCCAGCAGCTCCTCAGGGGGCGCGAGTGAAAAACTGTTTTTT. This gives the protein CASSSSGGASEKLFF.

Turning to this clonotype: A much larger clone is a single base away; this may be a read error. The rearrangement uses TRBV7-8 and TRBJ2-7, with a tentative D call TRBD1 (6 bases). V was cut by 0 bases and J by 5 bases, with 11 bases left in between. This CDR3 contains 14 residues. Germline assignment: CDR1 SGHVS and CDR2 FQNEAQ. CDR3 DNA: TGTGCCAGCAGCTTAGCGTGGGGGCCCGACGAGCAGTACTTC. Translating it yields CASSLAWGPDEQYF.

This clonotype was seen only a few times. The J gene is TRBJ1-2, the V gene TRBV27, with no clear D. The CDR3 length is 14 residues. V lost 6 bases, J lost 3 bases, and 14 bases lay in between. Germline V gene data show CDR1 as MNHEY and CDR2 as SMNVEV (reference sequence). The CDR3 sequence is CASSPQALDYGYTF. Here the CDR3 DNA reads TGTGCCAGCAGCCCCCAGGCTCTTGACTATGGCTACACCTTC.

This clonotype has ten or more counts. V and J are TRBV12-3 or TRBV12-4 and TRBJ1-6; 10 bases are a match to TRBD1. The junction had 5 bases not matched to a gene; V was cut back by 7 bases and J by 5 bases. The CDR3 spans 15 residues. The CDR3 DNA sequence: TGTGCCAGCACCCCAGGGACAGGGGATAATTCACCCCTCCACTTT. Translating gives CASTPGTGDNSPLHF.

The gene calls are TRBV5-6 and TRBJ2-7, with TRBD1 identical over 7 bases. The CDR3 is 15 residues long. Unmatched junction bases numbered 11, after V lost 5 bases and J lost 3 bases. The germline V gene encodes CDR1 SGHDT and CDR2 YYEEEE. The CDR3 DNA reads TGTGCCAGCAGTTTCACCGGGACAGAGGACTACGAGCAGTACTTC. Translating it yields CASSFTGTEDYEQYF.

This clonotype was recorded many times. This sequence joins TRBV5-1 and TRBJ1-4, with a weak D call TRBD1 (5 bases). V was clipped by 4 bases and J by 8 bases, with 21 bases between them. There are 16 residues in the CDR3. Looked up from germline, CDR1 is SGHRS and CDR2 is YFSETQ. The CDR3 DNA sequence: TGCGCCAGCAGCCCTACACCTGCGACAGTTGCCGAAAAACTGTTTTTT. Translated, it gives CASSPTPATVAEKLFF.

Turning to this clonotype: One end of the junction does not line up with germline, which may come from a read error. The CDR3 DNA sequence: TGTGCCAGCAGCGGGACTAGCGGCGAGCAGTTTTTT. Amino acids: CASSGTSGEQFF. V usage is TRBV9 and J usage is TRBJ2-2; 10 nucleotides align to TRBD2. The germline V gene encodes CDR1 SGDLS and CDR2 YYNGEE. The CDR3 runs to 12 residues.

In its sample, this clonotype was seen many times. The chain uses TRBV19 and TRBJ2-5; D may correspond to TRBD1 or TRBD2 (5 bases each). V dropped 5 bases and J dropped 4 bases, with 17 bases sitting between them. The CDR3 totals 15 residues. The germline CDR1 and CDR2 sequences are LNHDA and SQIVND (reference sequence). The CDR3 is CASSPGVAGTETQYF. The CDR3 nucleotides are TGTGCCAGTAGTCCTGGGGTGGCAGGGACAGAGACCCAGTACTTC.

This clonotype appeared a few times. CDR3 loop: CASSYSPPQVSPYEQYF. The CDR3 coding sequence is TGTGCCAGCAGTTACTCACCCCCGCAGGTATCCCCCTACGAGCAGTACTTC. The chain links TRBV14 to TRBJ2-7, with D unclear. V lost 6 bases and J 2 bases, leaving 23 bases between the germline ends. The germline V gene encodes CDR1 SGHDN and CDR2 FVKESK. The CDR3 is 17 amino acids. Complete variable domain (other parts from reference TRBV14 and TRBJ2-7): EAGVTQFPSHSVIEKGQTVTLRCDPISGHDNLYWYRRVMGKEIKFLLHFVKESKQDESGMPNNRFLAERTGGTYSTLKVQPAELEDSGVYFCASSYSPPQVSPYEQYFGPGTRLTVT.

CDR3 protein: CATSDKGYETQYF. As DNA, the CDR3 is TGTGCCACCAGTGATAAGGGCTATGAGACCCAGTACTTC. The rearrangement links TRBV24-1 to TRBJ2-5; D gene uncertain. CDR3 size: 13 residues. Germline V gives CDR1 KGHDR, CDR2 SFDVKD. V was pared by 3 bases and J by 5 bases, with 9 bases between.

This clonotype was seen at least ten times. The CDR3 region has the DNA TGCAGTGCCATAGGGCATTCGGGAACTGAAGCTTTCTTT. Translation gives CSAIGHSGTEAFF. The chain couples TRBV20-1 to TRBJ1-1; D is uncertain. The CDR3 covers 13 residues. The V end was cut by 6 bases, the J end by 5 bases, with 16 bases between. The germline CDR1 and CDR2 sequences are DFQATT and SNEGSKA (reference sequence).

This clonotype was detected many times. The chain is built from TRBV7-9 and TRBJ2-6, with no clear D. The CDR3 contains 15 residues. Trimming left V 3 bases short and J 1 base short, with 7 bases between. Germline CDR1 SEHNR, CDR2 FQNEAQ (reference sequence). The CDR3 loop is CASSFKDSGANVLTF. Written as DNA, the CDR3 is TGTGCCAGCAGCTTCAAGGATTCTGGGGCCAACGTCCTGACTTTC.

This clonotype was picked up many times. The chain joins TRBV7-6 to TRBJ1-1; the D is unclear. The V gene's germline CDR1 is SGHVS and CDR2 FNYEAQ. The ends were cut back, 0 bases at V and 1 base at J, with 3 bases in the middle. This CDR3 contains 13 residues. In nucleotides, the CDR3 is TGTGCCAGCAGCTTAGCTCAGAACACTGAAGCTTTCTTT. Amino acids: CASSLAQNTEAFF.

The chain couples TRBV2 to TRBJ2-7; TRBD1 matches 8 bases. Germline values: CDR1 SNHLY, CDR2 FYNNEI. The CDR3 has 17 residues. Unmatched junction bases numbered 13, after V lost 6 bases and J lost 0 bases. The DNA of the CDR3 is TGTGCCAGCAGATGGTCTGGACAGGGCTCCAGCTCCTACGAGCAGTACTTC. Residues: CASRWSGQGSSSYEQYF.

The chain recombines TRBV7-2 with TRBJ2-3; 9 bases are shared with TRBD2. CDR1 SGHTA and CDR2 FQGNSA come from the germline V gene. This CDR3 has 15 amino acids. The J segment lost 0 bases and the V segment lost 7 bases, leaving 5 bases of the junction unmatched. The chain's CDR3 is CASKRLAASTDTQYF. DNA for the CDR3: TGTGCCAGCAAGAGACTAGCGGCTAGCACAGATACGCAGTATTTT.

Concerning this clonotype itself: A read error may account for a junction end that differs from germline. The V and J genes are TRBV10-3 and TRBJ2-2, with no clear D. Germline CDR1 is ENHRY and CDR2 is SYGVKD. This CDR3 is built from 13 residues. The chain's CDR3 is CASSASSTGELFF. CDR3 coding DNA: TGTGCCAGCAGTGCATCAAGCACCGGGGAGCTGTTTTTT.

This clonotype came up many times. This sequence joins TRBV28 and TRBJ2-7; D is undetermined. Trimming stripped 6 bases from V and 0 bases from J, with 6 bases between. Looked up from germline, CDR1 is MDHEN and CDR2 is SYDVKM. The CDR3 is 12 residues long. The CDR3 DNA reads TGTGCCAGCAGGGTCAGCTCCTACGAGCAGTACTTC. This sequence encodes CASRVSSYEQYF.

This chain connects TRBV2 to TRBJ2-7; 9 nucleotides agree with TRBD1. In germline, CDR1 is SNHLY, CDR2 FYNNEI. This CDR3 is 15 amino acids long. The ends lost 7 bases at V and 7 bases at J; junction bases unmatched: 14. The chain's CDR3 is CASKRIGTGRFEQYF. CDR3 nucleotides: TGTGCCAGCAAGAGAATCGGGACAGGGAGATTTGAGCAGTACTTC.

This clonotype was counted many times. This chain joins TRBV29-1 and TRBJ1-1; 7 bases map to TRBD1. This CDR3 is 13 amino acids long. V shed 7 bases, J shed 0 bases, and the junction held 5 bases outside the gene matches. The germline CDR1 and CDR2 sequences are SQVTM and ANQGSEA. The CDR3, as DNA: TGCAGCGCCGGACAGGCGATGAACACTGAAGCTTTCTTT. It codes for CSAGQAMNTEAFF. Drawing the rest from reference TRBV29-1 and TRBJ1-1, the complete variable domain is SAVISQKPSRDICQRGTSLTIQCQVDSQVTMMFWYRQQPGQSLTLIATANQGSEATYESGFVIDKFPISRPNLTFSTLTVSNMSPEDSSIYLCSAGQAMNTEAFFGQGTRLTVV.

This clonotype was detected many times. V is TRBV19 and J is TRBJ2-5; tentative D call: TRBD1 (5 bases). V shed 5 bases and J shed 5 bases, with 12 bases lying between them. Germline V gives CDR1 LNHDA, CDR2 SQIVND (reference sequence). The CDR3 has 13 amino acids. The CDR3 protein is CASSGKQGETQYF. The CDR3 region has the DNA TGTGCCAGTAGTGGTAAGCAGGGCGAGACCCAGTACTTC.

The chain is built from TRBV4-1 and TRBJ2-7; 7 bases match TRBD2. The length of the CDR3 is 16 residues. Germline loops: CDR1 MGHRA, CDR2 YSYEKL. With 4 bases clipped from V and 6 bases from J, the junction kept 15 bases outside the gene matches. The CDR3 DNA reads TGCGCCAGCAGCCGAGATCGCGCTAGCGGTAGGGGCGAGCAGTACTTC. Its translation is CASSRDRASGRGEQYF.

The table lists this clonotype with a few counts. J is TRBJ2-2 and V is TRBV20-1; no definite D call. There are 13 residues in the CDR3. V lost 7 bases and J lost 4, with 13 bases in between. Germline loops: CDR1 DFQATT, CDR2 SNEGSKA (reference sequence). The CDR3 protein is CSVGDPLTGELFF. CDR3 DNA sequence: TGCAGTGTGGGCGACCCACTCACCGGGGAGCTGTTTTTT.